The rows below give T cell receptor beta chains drawn from one sample of a study of blood T cell repertoires in COVID-19. Profiling relied on immunoSEQ multiplex PCR, and the TCRdb table lists in-frame clones only, not all of them. The sample records around 65,000 clones, around four fifths being singletons. Sequencing input: peripheral blood. Receptor source: a human donor in a cohort sampled during active COVID-19. The CDR3 runs from the conserved cysteine through the conserved F or W. Each record gives: D gene, V gene, clone size, J gene, CDR3 protein, CDR3 DNA. D genes are given only for firm matches. For some rows the clone size is stated as once, few or many, or as a class when expanded; others skip it.

>TRBD1|TRBV5-1|-|TRBJ2-1
CASRNRDSSYNEQFF
TGCGCCAGCAGGAACCGGGACAGCTCCTACAATGAGCAGTTCTTC
>-|TRBV7-6|once|TRBJ1-2
CASSLVTDYGYTF
TGTGCCAGCAGCTTAGTCACAGACTATGGCTACACCTTC
>-|TRBV18|-|TRBJ1-1
CASSRGVNTEAFF
TGTGCCAGCTCACGGGGGGTGAACACTGAAGCTTTCTTT
>TRBD1|TRBV15|-|TRBJ2-7
CATSTTGQIYEQYF
TGTGCCACCAGCACTACGGGACAGATCTACGAGCAGTACTTC
>TRBD1|TRBV6-6|-|TRBJ2-7
CASSYRRQGDYEQYF
TGTGCCAGCAGTTACCGAAGACAGGGTGACTACGAGCAGTACTTC
>-|TRBV7-6|-|TRBJ2-3
CASSLRTNPSTDTQYF
TGTGCCAGCAGCTTGCGGACTAACCCAAGCACAGATACGCAGTATTTT
>TRBD2|TRBV18|-|TRBJ2-5
CASSPPTSGGQETQYF
TGTGCCAGCTCACCACCGACTAGCGGGGGCCAAGAGACCCAGTACTTC
>TRBD1|TRBV28|-|TRBJ2-2
CASSSDRGLVGELFF
TGTGCCAGCAGTTCCGACAGGGGGCTTGTAGGGGAGCTGTTTTTT
>-|TRBV2|-|TRBJ2-5
CASMTGRGGETQYF
TGTGCCAGCATGACTGGGAGAGGCGGAGAGACCCAGTACTTC
>TRBD2|TRBV4-3|-|TRBJ2-6
CASSQDREGLRLGANVLTF
TGCGCCAGCAGCCAAGATCGGGAGGGGCTCCGACTCGGGGCCAACGTCCTGACTTTC
>TRBD2|TRBV3-1/TRBV3-2|-|TRBJ2-3
CASSPRGSGGFGGTDTQYF
TGTGCCAGCAGCCCTCGAGGTAGCGGGGGATTTGGGGGCACAGATACGCAGTATTTT
>-|TRBV29-1|-|TRBJ1-4
CSGGLSGSGKLFF
TGCAGCGGGGGGCTTTCGGGGAGCGGAAAACTGTTTTTT
>-|TRBV7-8|-|TRBJ1-1
CASSLKWAGELGNTEAFF
TGTGCCAGCAGCTTAAAGTGGGCAGGGGAATTGGGCAACACTGAAGCTTTCTTT